A selection of T cell receptor beta chains follows, all from one sample in a study of blood T cell repertoires in COVID-19. Here immunoSEQ multiplex PCR was the method, and the copy in TCRdb shows in-frame clones only, minus some. The sample shows about 300,000 clones, more than 70% of them seen only once. Sequenced material: peripheral blood. Source of these receptors: a woman aged 50 to 60 with acute or convalescent COVID-19. CDR3s include the opening cysteine and the closing phenylalanine or tryptophan. The D gene is left open where the match is weak. Size is omitted from some rows. Given values are once, few, many or a class for expanded clones.

J: TRBJ2-1; D: -; V: TRBV20-1; size: -; DNA: TGCAGTGCTAGTAAGTGGTCAGGCGACAGAGCCCTTTACAATGAGCAGTTCTTC; CDR3: CSASKWSGDRALYNEQFF
J: TRBJ1-1; D: -; V: TRBV18; size: once; DNA: TGTGCCAGCTCACCACGACAGATTGGGAACACTGAAGCTTTCTTT; CDR3: CASSPRQIGNTEAFF
J: TRBJ1-2; D: -; V: TRBV28; size: medium-sized; DNA: TGTGCCAGCAGTTTTCGGGACCTTCGGAGGGACTATGGCTACACCTTC; CDR3: CASSFRDLRRDYGYTF
J: TRBJ1-1; D: -; V: TRBV6-2/TRBV6-3; size: -; DNA: TGTGCCAGCAGTTACTTACCAACCAGGGGGAACACTGAAGCTTTCTTT; CDR3: CASSYLPTRGNTEAFF
J: TRBJ2-5; D: -; V: TRBV5-1; size: once; DNA: TGCGCCAGCAGTATACCTCAGGGGATCCAAGAGACCCAGTACTTC; CDR3: CASSIPQGIQETQYF
J: TRBJ1-1; D: -; V: TRBV6-5; size: -; DNA: TGTGCCAGCACCGAGACACAGAACACTGAAGCTTTCTTT; CDR3: CASTETQNTEAFF
J: TRBJ1-5; D: -; V: TRBV24-1; size: -; DNA: TGTGCCACCAGTACGGGGGATCAGCCCCAGCATTTT; CDR3: CATSTGDQPQHF
J: TRBJ2-5; D: TRBD1; V: TRBV9; size: -; DNA: TGTGCCAGCAGCGGACAGGGGTTAAGCGAGACCCAGTACTTC; CDR3: CASSGQGLSETQYF
J: TRBJ1-1; D: -; V: TRBV7-9; size: -; DNA: TGTGCCAGCAGCTTAGGGTCGGGAGGCAGGGAGTACACTGAAGCTTTCTTT; CDR3: CASSLGSGGREYTEAFF
J: TRBJ2-1; D: TRBD2; V: TRBV6-2/TRBV6-3; size: once; DNA: TGTGCCAGCAGTTCTCTAGCGGGAGGTTGGAATGAGCAGTTCTTC; CDR3: CASSSLAGGWNEQFF
J: TRBJ2-7; D: TRBD2; V: TRBV6-5; size: -; DNA: TGTGCCAGCAGACCCGGACTAGCGGGATCCTACGAGCAGTACTTC; CDR3: CASRPGLAGSYEQYF
J: TRBJ1-2; D: -; V: TRBV27; size: -; DNA: TGTGCCAGCAGACCCCCCGGAACAGTCCCAGTCTATGGCTACACCTTC; CDR3: CASRPPGTVPVYGYTF
J: TRBJ2-3; D: TRBD2; V: TRBV5-1; size: -; DNA: TGCGCCAGCAGCTTGGAAGGGACTACACCCGATACGCAGTATTTT; CDR3: CASSLEGTTPDTQYF
J: TRBJ2-1; D: -; V: TRBV6-5; size: -; DNA: TGTGCCAGCAGTTACTCTAGGGGGAATGAGCAGTTCTTC; CDR3: CASSYSRGNEQFF
J: TRBJ2-6; D: -; V: TRBV6-5; size: once; DNA: TGTGCCAGCAGTTTCGCTCGAGGCTCTGGGGCCAACGTCCTGACTTTC; CDR3: CASSFARGSGANVLTF
J: TRBJ2-5; D: TRBD2; V: TRBV7-2; size: -; DNA: TGTGCCAGCAGCTTAAGGAGCGGGGGTCAAGAGACCCAGTACTTC; CDR3: CASSLRSGGQETQYF
J: TRBJ1-5; D: TRBD1; V: TRBV24-1; size: few; DNA: TGTGCCACCAGTGATCCGACCTCGGACAGGTATCAGCCCCAGCATTTT; CDR3: CATSDPTSDRYQPQHF
J: TRBJ1-2; D: -; V: TRBV5-1; size: -; DNA: TGCGCCAGCAGTAAGGGAGGGGGAGACTATGGCTACACCTTC; CDR3: CASSKGGGDYGYTF
J: TRBJ1-5; D: TRBD1; V: TRBV30; size: -; DNA: TGTGCCTGGAGCGCGGGGACAGGGGATCAAGGTCAGCCCCAGCATTTT; CDR3: CAWSAGTGDQGQPQHF
J: TRBJ1-3; D: -; V: TRBV6-1; size: -; DNA: TGTGCCAGCAGTGAAATCGGGGGGGGAGCAAGAAACACCATATATTTT; CDR3: CASSEIGGGARNTIYF
J: TRBJ2-1; D: TRBD2; V: TRBV19; size: -; DNA: TGTGCCAGTAGGCAAACTAGCGGGAGAGGTGGTGAGCAGTTCTTC; CDR3: CASRQTSGRGGEQFF
J: TRBJ1-5; D: -; V: TRBV6-2/TRBV6-3; size: -; DNA: TGTGCCAGCAGTTACTTACAGGGTGGGAATCAGCCCCAGCATTTT; CDR3: CASSYLQGGNQPQHF
J: TRBJ2-3; D: -; V: TRBV29-1; size: -; DNA: TGCAGCGTTCAGGGGGACTCGGCGGGGCTCGGCACAGATACGCAGTATTTT; CDR3: CSVQGDSAGLGTDTQYF
J: TRBJ2-4; D: -; V: TRBV2; size: -; DNA: TGTGCCAGCAGTCCGGACAAGTTAAACATTCAGTACTTC; CDR3: CASSPDKLNIQYF
J: TRBJ2-7; D: -; V: TRBV3-1/TRBV3-2; size: -; DNA: TGTGCCAGCAGCCCCAACGGGGGCGGGGGTCAGTACTTC; CDR3: CASSPNGGGGQYF
J: TRBJ1-2; D: TRBD1; V: TRBV7-9; size: -; DNA: TGTGCCAGCAGCACCTGGACAGGGTACTATGGCTACACCTTC; CDR3: CASSTWTGYYGYTF
J: TRBJ1-2; D: TRBD1; V: TRBV3-1/TRBV3-2; size: -; DNA: TGTGCCAGCAGCCAAGGGGACAGGGGGCTTGGCTACACCTTC; CDR3: CASSQGDRGLGYTF
J: TRBJ1-1; D: TRBD1; V: TRBV12-5; size: -; DNA: TGTGCTACGTTACGGTCAGGACAGGGACGGACTGAAGCTTTCTTT; CDR3: CATLRSGQGRTEAFF
J: TRBJ2-3; D: TRBD2; V: TRBV4-1; size: -; DNA: TGCGCCAGCAGCCGAGGACTAGCGTACACTAGCACAGATACGCAGTATTTT; CDR3: CASSRGLAYTSTDTQYF
J: TRBJ2-3; D: -; V: TRBV10-3; size: -; DNA: TGTGCCATCAGCCTAGGATTACCGGCGGGAGATACGCAGTATTTT; CDR3: CAISLGLPAGDTQYF
J: TRBJ2-1; D: TRBD2; V: TRBV7-3; size: -; DNA: TGTGCCAGCAGCCAAGGGACTAGCGGGAGCAATGAGCAGTTCTTC; CDR3: CASSQGTSGSNEQFF
J: TRBJ2-2; D: -; V: TRBV5-5; size: -; DNA: TGTGCCAGCAGCGCCCGGGACTGGGGGACCGGGGAGCTGTTTTTT; CDR3: CASSARDWGTGELFF
J: TRBJ1-5; D: -; V: TRBV2; size: -; DNA: TGTGCCAGCAGTGAAGGGCCAGGGAGCAATCAGCCCCAGCATTTT; CDR3: CASSEGPGSNQPQHF
J: TRBJ2-1; D: -; V: TRBV7-3; size: -; DNA: TGTGCCAGCAGCTTGAACTCCGACAATGAGCAGTTCTTC; CDR3: CASSLNSDNEQFF
J: TRBJ1-2; D: TRBD1; V: TRBV9; size: -; DNA: TGTGCCAGCAGCCACAACAGGGGGGACTATGGCTACACCTTC; CDR3: CASSHNRGDYGYTF
J: TRBJ2-5; D: -; V: TRBV28; size: -; DNA: TGTGCCAGCAGTTCCCGGTGGAGGGAGACCCAGTACTTC; CDR3: CASSSRWRETQYF
J: TRBJ1-2; D: TRBD1; V: TRBV2; size: few; DNA: TGTGCCAGCAGGGCCGTGGGCCAGGGGGCGGGTGGCTACACCTTC; CDR3: CASRAVGQGAGGYTF
J: TRBJ1-2; D: TRBD1; V: TRBV27; size: -; DNA: TGTGCCAGCAGACCACAGGACAGGGATGGCTACACCTTC; CDR3: CASRPQDRDGYTF
J: TRBJ1-6; D: -; V: TRBV27; size: few; DNA: TGTGCCAGCAGTCCCGACGCGGCGGGGAGCAATTCACCCCTCCACTTT; CDR3: CASSPDAAGSNSPLHF
J: TRBJ2-7; D: TRBD1; V: TRBV6-2/TRBV6-3; size: -; DNA: TGTGCCAGCAGTTCCCCCGGGACAGGAAGGTACGAGCAGTACTTC; CDR3: CASSSPGTGRYEQYF
J: TRBJ2-4; D: -; V: TRBV2; size: -; DNA: TGTGCCAGCAGCTCTCCGTTATCTTACAAAAACATTCAGTACTTC; CDR3: CASSSPLSYKNIQYF
J: TRBJ1-2; D: -; V: TRBV24-1; size: few; DNA: TGTGCCACCAGTGATTTTAGCTATGGCTACACCTTC; CDR3: CATSDFSYGYTF
J: TRBJ2-3; D: -; V: TRBV7-9; size: once; DNA: TGTGCCAGCAGCCCATCAGCGGTCACAGATACGCAGTATTTT; CDR3: CASSPSAVTDTQYF
J: TRBJ1-3; D: -; V: TRBV19; size: -; DNA: TGTGCCAGTAGTATAACAAGCAGGGAAAAAGGGTACTCTGGAAACACCATATATTTT; CDR3: CASSITSREKGYSGNTIYF
J: TRBJ1-3; D: -; V: TRBV11-2; size: -; DNA: TGTGCCAGCAGCTTTTTAGACTCTGGAAACACCATATATTTT; CDR3: CASSFLDSGNTIYF
J: TRBJ1-2; D: -; V: TRBV2; size: once; DNA: TGTGCCAGCAGTGAAAACAGTCTCTATGGCTACACCTTC; CDR3: CASSENSLYGYTF
J: TRBJ1-1; D: -; V: TRBV10-3; size: -; DNA: TGTGCCAACGCGGACAATACAAACACTGAAGCTTTCTTT; CDR3: CANADNTNTEAFF